Described below is a single T cell receptor beta chain sequence and its context. Its target is unknown. This record belongs to a study of T cell responses to AZD1222 COVID-19 vaccine. General study findings and limits: Baseline seropositivity occurred in only a handful of AZD1222 recipients.

The germline gives CDR1 MNHNY, CDR2 SVGAGI (reference sequence). This CDR3 spans 16 amino acids. V was cut by 6 bases and J by 1 base, with 16 bases left in between. Using immunoSEQ multiplex PCR, the repertoire was profiled, and TCRdb retains in-frame clones only, with some absent. The table shows more than 250,000 clones, with 93% occurring only once. The sequenced sample was peripheral blood, obtained on day 0 of AZD1222 vaccination. The rearrangement joins TRBV6-6 to TRBJ1-3, with D perhaps matching TRBD1 (5 bases). This clonotype was obtained from an adult in good health. CDR3 DNA: TGTGCCAGCAGCCTCACCGGGACTACTTCTGGAAACACCATATATTTT. Translated: CASSLTGTTSGNTIYF.